This T cell receptor beta chain appears in the sequencing data of a study of a mutant IDH1 vaccine in newly diagnosed glioma. Time point described: baseline, week 1 (first vaccination visit). Treatment here: pre-vaccination baseline after standard-of-care therapy. Method: immunoSEQ multiplex PCR; TCRdb's copy keeps in-frame clones and lacks some. The table includes roughly 46,000 clones, 80% to 90% detected once. CDR1 is SGHAT and CDR2 is FQNNGV in the germline V gene. V lost 3 bases to trimming and J lost 5 bases, with 14 bases between them. The CDR3 is 14 residues long. The material was PBMCs, obtained from a glioma patient treated with radiotherapy, temozolomide or both. The TCR was taken from a man in his forties with glioma. The chain uses TRBV11-2 and TRBJ2-7; D may be TRBD2 (6 bases). The CDR3 loop is CASSLRGGGHEQYF. The CDR3 DNA follows: TGTGCCAGCAGCTTGCGGGGTGGGGGTCACGAGCAGTACTTC.